This entry lists 22 T cell receptor beta chains sequenced from one sample in a study of cytomegalovirus exposure and HLA in healthy donors. The primer mix had 60 Vbeta and 13 Jbeta primers. The assay was immunoSEQ multiplex PCR, and TCRdb's table has in-frame clones only and misses some. The data contain about 150,000 clones, 65% to 85% of them singletons. Sequencing was carried out using PBMCs. These receptors came from a male donor in good health and CMV-seropositive.

The genes are TRBV19 and TRBJ2-7; a weak D match, TRBD2 (5 bases). This CDR3 has 11 amino acids. Trimming removed 8 bases from V and 4 bases from J, with 9 bases in between. Germline CDR1 reads LNHDA; CDR2 reads SQIVND (reference sequence). CDR3 in amino acids: CASGGGYEQYF. In DNA form, the CDR3 reads TGTGCCAGTGGAGGAGGTTACGAGCAGTACTTC.

The V and J genes are TRBV5-4 and TRBJ2-5; no definite D call. This CDR3 region has 14 residues. The germline V and J ends were trimmed by 0 bases and 5 bases, with 11 bases remaining between them. Germline values: CDR1 SGHNT, CDR2 YYREEE (reference sequence). CDR3 region: CASSLGGPMETQYF. The CDR3, as DNA: TGTGCCAGCAGCTTGGGCGGCCCGATGGAGACCCAGTACTTC.

This clone occurred a few times. V and J are TRBV27 and TRBJ2-5; 7 bases are a match to TRBD2. The CDR3 spans 15 residues. Germline values: CDR1 MNHEY, CDR2 SMNVEV (reference sequence). V shed 6 bases, J shed 1 base, and the junction held 8 bases outside the gene matches. CDR3 sequence: CASSLGGISQETQYF. The CDR3 DNA sequence: TGTGCCAGCAGCCTCGGGGGGATAAGCCAAGAGACCCAGTACTTC.

This chain joins TRBV5-1 and TRBJ2-7; 7 nucleotides line up with TRBD1. In germline, CDR1 is SGHRS, CDR2 YFSETQ. V lost 4 bases to trimming and J lost 6 bases; unmatched junction nucleotides: 4. The CDR3 sequence is 12 residues long. DNA of the CDR3: TGCGCCAGCAGCAAGGGGGCCACCGAGCAGTACTTC. Protein sequence: CASSKGATEQYF. Drawing the rest from reference TRBV5-1 and TRBJ2-7, the complete variable domain is KAGVTQTPRYLIKTRGQQVTLSCSPISGHRSVSWYQQTPGQGLQFLFEYFSETQRNKGNFPGRFSGRQFSNSRSEMNVSTLELGDSALYLCASSKGATEQYFGPGTRLTVT.

This chain uses TRBV18 with TRBJ2-1; no firm D call. From germline, CDR1 is KGHSH and CDR2 LQKENI. Trimming cost V 3 bases and J 8 bases, with 14 bases left between them. The CDR3 length is 14 residues. This chain's CDR3 is CASSPVRGVDEQFF. The DNA of the CDR3 is TGTGCCAGCTCACCGGTGCGCGGCGTGGATGAGCAGTTCTTC.

The V gene is TRBV12-5, the J gene TRBJ2-7; 9 bases fit TRBD1. The CDR3 has 15 amino acids. The ends lost 6 bases at V and 0 bases at J; junction bases unmatched: 6. The germline V gene has CDR1 LGHNT and CDR2 FRNRAP. The CDR3 loop reads CASGPGQGYSYEQYF. The CDR3 nucleotides read TGTGCTAGTGGCCCGGGACAGGGCTACTCCTACGAGCAGTACTTC.

J is TRBJ2-2 and V is TRBV5-1; tentative D call: TRBD1 (6 bases). The CDR3 contains 15 residues. The V and J ends lost 0 bases and 6 bases respectively, with 12 bases between them. Germline V lookup: CDR1 SGHRS, CDR2 YFSETQ. The CDR3 is CASSLELGAAGELFF. CDR3 in DNA: TGCGCCAGCAGCTTGGAACTGGGGGCAGCCGGGGAGCTGTTTTTT. Full variable domain (rest looked up from reference TRBV5-1 and TRBJ2-2): KAGVTQTPRYLIKTRGQQVTLSCSPISGHRSVSWYQQTPGQGLQFLFEYFSETQRNKGNFPGRFSGRQFSNSRSEMNVSTLELGDSALYLCASSLELGAAGELFFGEGSRLTVL.

The chain recombines TRBV7-8 with TRBJ1-4; 9 bases align to TRBD1. Germline V gives CDR1 SGHVS, CDR2 FQNEAQ. The CDR3 has 15 amino acids. The V and J ends lost 5 bases and 7 bases, in that order; junction bases with no gene match: 8. The CDR3 nucleotides are TGTGCCAGCAGCCCCCGGGACAGGGAGATTGAAAAACTGTTTTTT. Residues: CASSPRDREIEKLFF. Supplemented by reference TRBV7-8 and TRBJ1-4, the full variable domain reads GAGVSQSPRYKVAKRGQDVALRCDPISGHVSLFWYQQALGQGPEFLTYFQNEAQLDKSGLPSDRFFAERPEGSVSTLKIQRTQQEDSAVYLCASSPRDREIEKLFFGSGTQLSVL.

The chain joins TRBV28 to TRBJ2-7, with a weak D call TRBD2 (5 bases). This CDR3 is built from 12 residues. With 4 bases removed from V and 3 bases from J, the gap between germline ends came to 7 bases. Germline-derived CDR1 and CDR2 are MDHEN and SYDVKM. The CDR3 protein is CASSSGVYEQYF. CDR3 bases: TGTGCCAGCAGTTCCGGGGTCTACGAGCAGTACTTC.

The CDR3 reads CASSLNPSGMTEETQYF. The CDR3 DNA is TGCGCCAGCAGCCTAAACCCTAGCGGGATGACCGAAGAGACCCAGTACTTC. The chain has TRBV5-1 and TRBJ2-5, with 9 bases lining up with TRBD2. The CDR3 has 17 residues. After removal of 4 bases from V and 3 bases from J, the junction contained 13 bases not matched to a gene. Germline V CDR1 and CDR2: SGHRS, YFSETQ.

The rearrangement links TRBV29-1 to TRBJ2-7; D gene ambiguous. CDR3 length: 12 residues. In germline, CDR1 is SQVTM, CDR2 ANQGSEA. V lost 7 bases, J lost 4 bases, and 14 bases lay in between. CDR3 loop: CSAYSPAYEQYF. DNA of the CDR3: TGCAGCGCCTACAGTCCGGCTTACGAGCAGTACTTC.

The chain uses TRBV29-1 and TRBJ1-2; 10 bases agree with TRBD1. The CDR3 is 13 amino acids. The V and J ends lost 6 bases and 3 bases, in that order; junction bases with no gene match: 4. Germline V gene data show CDR1 as SQVTM and CDR2 as ANQGSEA. The CDR3 here is CSVYGTGDYGYTF. CDR3 coding DNA: TGCAGCGTATACGGGACAGGGGACTATGGCTACACCTTC.

This clone appeared a few times. The V gene is TRBV2, the J gene TRBJ2-1; TRBD2 might be the D (6 bases). The CDR3 totals 12 residues. The germline CDR1 and CDR2 sequences are SNHLY and FYNNEI. With 6 bases removed from V and 8 bases from J, the gap between germline ends came to 11 bases. The CDR3 bases are TGTGCCAGCAGGGGGGGTTTCCATGAGCAGTTCTTC. This gives the protein CASRGGFHEQFF.

This chain links TRBV6-4 with TRBJ1-1; the match to TRBD1 covers 8 bases. Germline assignment: CDR1 MRHNA and CDR2 SNTAGT. V dropped 6 bases and J dropped 0; count of bases not matched to a gene: 3. The CDR3 is 14 residues long. DNA of the CDR3: TGTGCCAGCAGCGAGGGACAGGTGAACACTGAAGCTTTCTTT. Its protein is CASSEGQVNTEAFF.

The sample holds a few counts of this clone. The rearrangement links TRBV6-5 to TRBJ1-2; 7 nucleotides match TRBD1. The germline V gene has CDR1 MNHEY and CDR2 SVGAGI. CDR3 length: 15 amino acids. Trimming at V came to 4 bases and at J to 2 bases, leaving 7 bases not matched to a gene. In DNA form, the CDR3 reads TGTGCCAGCAGTTCGCTACAGGGGTACAACTATGGCTACACCTTC. Translation: CASSSLQGYNYGYTF.

This rearrangement joins TRBV7-9 to TRBJ1-5, with a tentative D call TRBD1 (6 bases). This CDR3 is 14 amino acids long. Germline CDR1 and CDR2: SEHNR and FQNEAQ (reference sequence). V lost 3 bases and J lost 5, with 11 bases in between. The CDR3 loop is CASSLGGLYQPQHF. The CDR3 DNA sequence: TGTGCCAGCAGCTTGGGGGGGCTCTATCAGCCCCAGCATTTT.

J is TRBJ2-3 and V is TRBV9, with D perhaps TRBD2 (6 bases). Germline V gives CDR1 SGDLS, CDR2 YYNGEE. CDR3 length: 16 residues. V shed 3 bases and J shed 2 bases, with 16 bases lying between them. In DNA, the CDR3 is TGTGCCAGCAGCGCGCGGGGCGTTACGATCACAGATACGCAGTATTTT. Translating gives CASSARGVTITDTQYF.

This chain joins TRBV27 and TRBJ1-2, with D perhaps TRBD1 (5 bases). The CDR3 has 14 amino acids. V lost 5 bases and J lost 4, with 14 bases in between. Germline loops: CDR1 MNHEY, CDR2 SMNVEV (reference sequence). In nucleotides, the CDR3 is TGTGCCAGCAGTCCGGTGCAGGGCCTCTATGGCTACACCTTC. This translates into CASSPVQGLYGYTF.

The chain uses TRBV19 and TRBJ2-7; TRBD1 matches at 7 bases. CDR1 and CDR2 (germline): LNHDA, SQIVND (reference sequence). After removal of 10 bases from V and 2 bases from J, the junction contained 5 bases not matched to a gene. The CDR3 runs 12 residues. CDR3 DNA sequence: TGTGCCACGCGGACAGGAACCTACGAGCAGTACTTC. Residues: CATRTGTYEQYF.

The rearrangement uses TRBV27 and TRBJ1-1; D unresolved. V lost 5 bases and J lost 1, with 5 bases in between. The CDR3 length is 12 residues. In germline, CDR1 is MNHEY, CDR2 SMNVEV (reference sequence). The CDR3 nucleotides are TGTGCCAGCAGTGAGGGGAACACTGAAGCTTTCTTT. Protein: CASSEGNTEAFF.

This chain links TRBV30 with TRBJ1-1, with TRBD1 as a possible D gene (6 bases). The V end was cut by 3 bases, the J end by 5 bases, with 13 bases between. The CDR3 contains 13 residues. Germline V gene sequence: CDR1 GTSNPN, CDR2 SVGIG (reference sequence). Here the CDR3 DNA reads TGTGCCTGGAGGGGAGGGGGGCGTACTGAAGCTTTCTTT. Its translation: CAWRGGGRTEAFF. Full variable domain (remainder filled in from reference TRBV30 and TRBJ1-1): SQTIHQWPATLVQPVGSPLSLECTVEGTSNPNLYWYRQAAGRGLQLLFYSVGIGQISSEVPQNLSASRPQDRQFILSSKKLLLSDSGFYLCAWRGGGRTEAFFGQGTRLTVV.

The chain employs TRBV7-9 and TRBJ1-3; TRBD1 matches at 7 bases. Germline CDR1 and CDR2: SEHNR and FQNEAQ (reference sequence). Germline trimming cut 4 bases from V and 4 bases from J; bases unmatched to any gene: 7. The CDR3 totals 15 residues. The CDR3 DNA reads TGTGCCAGCAGCTATCGACAGGGAACAGGAAACACCATATATTTT. It is translated as CASSYRQGTGNTIYF.